A selection of T cell receptor beta chains follows, all from one sample in a study of post-analysis software for immune sequencing data. From the PCR reads, TCRdb called clonotypes with MiXCR, one entry per CDR3 protein. The sample has approximately 260,000 distinct CDR3 sequences; 36% are singletons. Sequencing was carried out using blood. These receptors originate from a girl aged 10-17 years with multiple sclerosis. Each CDR3 is given with its conserved first and last residue. The D gene is left open where the match is weak. Where a row states a size, it is once, few, many or the class of an expanded clone; other rows omit it.

D gene	V gene	clone size	J gene	CDR3 protein	CDR3 DNA
.	TRBV28	.	TRBJ1-1	CASISFFTGANTEAFF	TGTGCCAGCATCTCCTTTTTTACCGGAGCGAACACTGAAGCTTTCTTT
TRBD1	TRBV5-1	many	TRBJ2-6	CASRLLLAETGRSYGANVLTF	TGCGCCAGCAGGTTGCTCCTGGCCGAGACAGGGCGAAGTTATGGGGCCAACGTCCTGACTTTC
TRBD2	TRBV7-2	many	TRBJ2-3	CASSRRTSLNTDTQYF	TGTGCCAGCAGCCGCAGGACTAGCCTTAACACAGATACGCAGTATTTT
TRBD2	TRBV7-2	many	TRBJ2-1	CASSPRAGAEQFF	TGTGCCAGCAGCCCCAGAGCGGGAGCTGAGCAGTTCTTC
.	TRBV7-9	many	TRBJ2-1	CASSAPPEVNEQFF	TGTGCCAGCAGCGCCCCCCCTGAGGTCAATGAGCAGTTCTTC
TRBD1	TRBV7-2	.	TRBJ2-7	CASSSGGQGYSYEQYF	TGTGCCAGCAGCTCGGGCGGACAGGGGTACTCCTACGAGCAGTACTTC
TRBD1	TRBV7-9	many	TRBJ2-5	CASSLVGQGRAETQYF	TGTGCCAGCAGCTTAGTTGGACAGGGAAGGGCAGAGACCCAGTACTTC
.	TRBV6-2/TRBV6-3	few	TRBJ2-7	CASSYSKYYEQYF	TGTGCCAGCAGTTACTCGAAATACTACGAGCAGTACTTC
.	TRBV5-1	.	TRBJ1-2	CASSLGRTTYGYTF	TGCGCCAGCAGCTTGGGCAGGACAACCTATGGCTACACCTTC
.	TRBV19	many	TRBJ2-4	CASSRRTAADIQYF	TGTGCCAGTAGTAGAAGGACAGCGGCCGACATTCAGTACTTC
TRBD2	TRBV9	many	TRBJ2-1	CASSGGPLAANNEQFF	TGTGCCAGCAGCGGCGGGCCACTAGCGGCGAACAATGAGCAGTTCTTC
TRBD2	TRBV11-2	many	TRBJ2-1	CASSLAGGIYNEQFF	TGTGCCAGCAGTCTCGCGGGGGGGATCTACAATGAGCAGTTCTTC
.	TRBV4-2	few	TRBJ2-2	CASSQEGHTNTGELFF	TGTGCCAGCAGCCAAGAAGGCCACACCAACACCGGGGAGCTGTTTTTT
.	TRBV7-9	.	TRBJ2-2	CASSGTAGELFF	TGTGCCAGCAGCGGGACGGCCGGGGAGCTGTTTTTT
.	TRBV6-6	.	TRBJ1-1	CAGLRRGGPEAFF	TGTGCCGGCCTCAGAAGGGGAGGCCCTGAAGCTTTCTTT
.	TRBV3-1	.	TRBJ1-1	CASSQVDRTEAFF	TGTGCCAGCAGCCAAGTAGATAGGACTGAAGCTTTCTTT
.	TRBV5-5	few	TRBJ1-5	CASSLVAVKNQPQHF	TGTGCCAGCAGCTTGGTCGCAGTAAAAAATCAGCCCCAGCATTTT
.	TRBV7-2	many	TRBJ2-1	CASSLIGLAPNEQFF	TGTGCCAGCAGCTTAATCGGGCTAGCCCCTAATGAGCAGTTCTTC
TRBD2	TRBV24-1	.	TRBJ2-3	CATSDSSETSGGTDTQYF	TGTGCCACCAGTGACTCCTCCGAAACTAGCGGGGGCACAGATACGCAGTATTTT
.	TRBV18	.	TRBJ2-4	CASSPGPGGTKNIQYF	TGTGCCAGCTCACCAGGGCCAGGAGGGACCAAAAACATTCAGTACTTC
.	TRBV28	.	TRBJ1-6	CASRWGGGEHSPPHF	TGTGCCAGCAGATGGGGAGGTGGGGAGCACTCACCCCCCCACTTT
.	TRBV20-1	many	TRBJ2-5	CSATGGHQETQYF	TGCAGTGCCACCGGCGGCCACCAAGAGACCCAGTACTTC